The following is a TCR beta chain sequence with its context. This record comes from a study of identical twins. With template switching, a universal primer site was added, and the cDNA carried unique molecular identifiers. TCRdb redid the calling of the 5' RACE reads with MiXCR, one entry per CDR3 protein. The sample lists 1.5 million to 2 million distinct CDR3 sequences, less than 35% occurring once. The CDR3 extends over 16 amino acids. V was shortened by 5 bases and J by 2 bases, with 17 bases between the two germline ends. All donors comprised healthy Caucasians. The TCR comes from a newborn girl in good health. The sequenced sample was cord blood. This chain uses TRBV12-3 or TRBV12-4 with TRBJ2-3, with D hard to call. CDR3 protein: CASSTPRIRITDTQYF. The CDR3 DNA is TGTGCCAGCAGTACACCTAGAATCAGAATCACAGATACGCAGTATTTT.